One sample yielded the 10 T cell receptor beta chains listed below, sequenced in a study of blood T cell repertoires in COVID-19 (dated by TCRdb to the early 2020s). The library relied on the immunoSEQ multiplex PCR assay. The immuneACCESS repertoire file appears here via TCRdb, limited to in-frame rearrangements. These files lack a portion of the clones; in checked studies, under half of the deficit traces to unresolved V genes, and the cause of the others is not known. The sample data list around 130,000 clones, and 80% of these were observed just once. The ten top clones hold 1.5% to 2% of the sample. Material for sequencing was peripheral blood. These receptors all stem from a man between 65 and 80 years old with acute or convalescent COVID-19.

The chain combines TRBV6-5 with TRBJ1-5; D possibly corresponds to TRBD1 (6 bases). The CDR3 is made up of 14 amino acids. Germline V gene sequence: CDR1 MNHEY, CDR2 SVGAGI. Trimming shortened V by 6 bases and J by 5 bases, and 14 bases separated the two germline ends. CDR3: CASRTSGGDQPQHF. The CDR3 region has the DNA TGTGCCAGCAGAACGAGTGGGGGCGATCAGCCCCAGCATTTT.

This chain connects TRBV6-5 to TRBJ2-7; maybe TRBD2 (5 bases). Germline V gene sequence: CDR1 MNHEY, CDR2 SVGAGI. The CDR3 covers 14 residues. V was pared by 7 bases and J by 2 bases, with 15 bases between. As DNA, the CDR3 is TGTGCCAGCACCCCCCTGACCGGGACCTACGAGCAGTACTTC. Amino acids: CASTPLTGTYEQYF.

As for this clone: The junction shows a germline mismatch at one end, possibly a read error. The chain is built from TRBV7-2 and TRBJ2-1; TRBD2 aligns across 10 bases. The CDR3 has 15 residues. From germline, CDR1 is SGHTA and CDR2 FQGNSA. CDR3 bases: TGTGCCAGCAGCCTAGCGGGGGCATCCTACAATGAGCAGTTCTTC. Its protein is CASSLAGASYNEQFF.

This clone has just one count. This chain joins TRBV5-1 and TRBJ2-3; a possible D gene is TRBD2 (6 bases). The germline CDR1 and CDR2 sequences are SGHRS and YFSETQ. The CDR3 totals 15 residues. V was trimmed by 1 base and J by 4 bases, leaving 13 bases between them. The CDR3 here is CASSLSRGDSDTQYF. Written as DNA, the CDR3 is TGCGCCAGCAGCTTGAGCCGCGGGGACTCAGATACGCAGTATTTT.

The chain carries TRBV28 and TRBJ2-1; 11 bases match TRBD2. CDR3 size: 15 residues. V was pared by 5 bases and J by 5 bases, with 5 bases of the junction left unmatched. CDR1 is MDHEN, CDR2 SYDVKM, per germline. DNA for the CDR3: TGTGCCAGCAGTATTAGCGGGGGGGCCAACAATGAGCAGTTCTTC. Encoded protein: CASSISGGANNEQFF.

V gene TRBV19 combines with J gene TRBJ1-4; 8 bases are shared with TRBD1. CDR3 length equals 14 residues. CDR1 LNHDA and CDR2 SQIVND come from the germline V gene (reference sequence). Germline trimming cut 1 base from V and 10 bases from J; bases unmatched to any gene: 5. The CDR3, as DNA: TGTGCCAGTAGTATAGGCAGGGGGCATGGAAAACTGTTTTTT. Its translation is CASSIGRGHGKLFF.

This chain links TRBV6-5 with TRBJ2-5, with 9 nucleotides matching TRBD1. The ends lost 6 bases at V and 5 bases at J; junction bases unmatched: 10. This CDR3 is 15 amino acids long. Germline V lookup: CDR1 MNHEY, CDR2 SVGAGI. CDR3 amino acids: CASRGTGFGFETQYF. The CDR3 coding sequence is TGTGCCAGCAGGGGGACAGGGTTCGGCTTCGAGACCCAGTACTTC.

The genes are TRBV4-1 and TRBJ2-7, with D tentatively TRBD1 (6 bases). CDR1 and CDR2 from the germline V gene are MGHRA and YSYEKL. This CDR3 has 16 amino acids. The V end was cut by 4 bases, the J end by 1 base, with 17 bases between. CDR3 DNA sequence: TGCGCCAGCAGCCCTCATCGAACAGGGTGGTCCTACGAGCAGTACTTC. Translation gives CASSPHRTGWSYEQYF.

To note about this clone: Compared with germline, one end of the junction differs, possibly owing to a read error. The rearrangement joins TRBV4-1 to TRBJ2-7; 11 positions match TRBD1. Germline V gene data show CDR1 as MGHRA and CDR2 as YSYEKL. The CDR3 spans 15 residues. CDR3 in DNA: TGCGCCAGCAGCCAACGGACAGGGGGCTCCCACGAGCAGTACTTC. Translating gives CASSQRTGGSHEQYF.

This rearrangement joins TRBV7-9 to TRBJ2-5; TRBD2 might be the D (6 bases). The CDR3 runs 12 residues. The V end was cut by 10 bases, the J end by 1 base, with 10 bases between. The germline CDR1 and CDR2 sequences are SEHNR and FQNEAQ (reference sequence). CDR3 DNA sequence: TGTGCCAAAAGGCGGGGCCAAGAGACCCAGTACTTC. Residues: CAKRRGQETQYF.